This T cell receptor (beta chain) was sequenced in a study of shared clonotypes between healthy human individuals. Splitting of CD4+ cells produced CD45RA+ naive and CD45RA-negative memory subsets. Turning to this clone: What it recognizes is unknown.

Profiled with immunoSEQ multiplex PCR; TCRdb holds only in-frame clones, not every one. The sample holds some 2,500,000 clones, 85% to 95% seen once. Study-wide points: Naive subsets typically showed greater estimated richness than memory subsets. An expected dependence of interdonor clonotype sharing on sequencing depth was noted. Generation probabilities were higher for clonotypes shared across all four sorted-subset donors than for unshared ones.

This CDR3 comprises 15 residues. Deletions cut 2 bases from V and 0 bases from J, with 11 bases between. Germline loops: CDR1 SGHTA, CDR2 FQGTGA. Sequencing used naive CD4+ T cells from PBMCs. Indicated subset: CD45RA+ positively selected. The receptor's source is a man aged 18 to 30 in good health. Some clones in this sample may be carry-over from other donors' samples. V is TRBV7-3 and J is TRBJ2-7; the D is unclear. CDR3 loop: CASSLGPAPSYEQYF. The CDR3 nucleotides read TGTGCCAGCAGCTTAGGGCCAGCACCCTCCTACGAGCAGTACTTC.